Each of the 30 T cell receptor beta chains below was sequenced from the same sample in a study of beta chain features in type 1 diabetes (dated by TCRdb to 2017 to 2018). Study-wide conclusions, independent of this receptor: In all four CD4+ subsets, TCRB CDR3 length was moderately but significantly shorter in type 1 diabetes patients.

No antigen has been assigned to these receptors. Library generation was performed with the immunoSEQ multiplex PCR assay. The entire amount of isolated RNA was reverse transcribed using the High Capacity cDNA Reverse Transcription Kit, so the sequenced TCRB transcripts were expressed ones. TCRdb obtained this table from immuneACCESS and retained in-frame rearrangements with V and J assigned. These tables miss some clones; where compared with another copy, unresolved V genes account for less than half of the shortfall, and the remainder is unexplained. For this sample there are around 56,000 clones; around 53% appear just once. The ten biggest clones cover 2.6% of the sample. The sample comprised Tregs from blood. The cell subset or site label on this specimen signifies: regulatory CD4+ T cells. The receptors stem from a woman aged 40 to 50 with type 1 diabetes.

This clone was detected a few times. The CDR3 loop is CASSGRGTDTQYF. The CDR3 nucleotides are TGTGCCAGCAGTGGGAGGGGTACAGATACGCAGTATTTT. The chain joins TRBV6-6 to TRBJ2-3; 7 bases align to TRBD2. The CDR3 is made up of 13 amino acids. Germline CDR1 and CDR2: MNHNY and SVGAGI (reference sequence). Trimming at V came to 5 bases and at J to 3 bases, leaving 2 bases not matched to a gene.

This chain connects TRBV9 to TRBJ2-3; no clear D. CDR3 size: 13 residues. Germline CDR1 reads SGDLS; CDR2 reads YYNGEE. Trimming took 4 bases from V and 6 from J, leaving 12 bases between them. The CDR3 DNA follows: TGTGCCAGCAGCCCTGGGCCCCCGGATACGCAGTATTTT. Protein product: CASSPGPPDTQYF. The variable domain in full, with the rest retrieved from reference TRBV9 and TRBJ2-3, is DSGVTQTPKHLITATGQRVTLRCSPRSGDLSVYWYQQSLDQGLQFLIQYYNGEERAKGNILERFSAQQFPDLHSELNLSSLELGDSALYFCASSPGPPDTQYFGPGTRLTVL.

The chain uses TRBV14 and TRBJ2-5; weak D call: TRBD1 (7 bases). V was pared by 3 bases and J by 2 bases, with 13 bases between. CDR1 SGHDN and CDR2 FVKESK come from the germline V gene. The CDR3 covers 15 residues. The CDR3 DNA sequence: TGTGCCAGCAGCCACCGGAGGGGGCTGCAAGAGACCCAGTACTTC. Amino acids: CASSHRRGLQETQYF.

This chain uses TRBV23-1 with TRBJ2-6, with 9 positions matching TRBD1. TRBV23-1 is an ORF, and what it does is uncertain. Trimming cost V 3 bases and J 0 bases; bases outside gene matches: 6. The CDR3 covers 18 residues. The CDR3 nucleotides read TGCGCCAGCAGTCACTGGGACAGGGAGGGCTCTGGGGCCAACGTCCTGACTTTC. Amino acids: CASSHWDREGSGANVLTF.

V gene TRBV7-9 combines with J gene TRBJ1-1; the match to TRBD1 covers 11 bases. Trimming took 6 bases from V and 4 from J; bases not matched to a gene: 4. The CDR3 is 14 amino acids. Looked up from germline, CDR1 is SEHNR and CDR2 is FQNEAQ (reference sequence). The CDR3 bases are TGTGCCAGCAGAAATGGACAGGGGGCCACTGAAGCTTTCTTT. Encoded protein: CASRNGQGATEAFF.

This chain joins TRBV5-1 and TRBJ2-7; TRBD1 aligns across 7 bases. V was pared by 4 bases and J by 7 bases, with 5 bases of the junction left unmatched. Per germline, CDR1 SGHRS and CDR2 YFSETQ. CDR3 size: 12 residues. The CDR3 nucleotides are TGCGCCAGCAGCGAGGGACAGTCGGAGCAGTACTTC. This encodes CASSEGQSEQYF.

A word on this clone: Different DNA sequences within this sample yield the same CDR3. The CDR3 protein is CAIKGQGNTGELFF. As DNA, the CDR3 is TGTGCCATCAAAGGACAGGGGAACACCGGGGAGCTGTTTTTT. The chain is built from TRBV10-3 and TRBJ2-2, with 8 bases fitting TRBD1. V was clipped by 7 bases and J by 1 base; unmatched bases: 2. This CDR3 is 14 amino acids long. CDR1 and CDR2 from the germline V gene are ENHRY and SYGVKD.

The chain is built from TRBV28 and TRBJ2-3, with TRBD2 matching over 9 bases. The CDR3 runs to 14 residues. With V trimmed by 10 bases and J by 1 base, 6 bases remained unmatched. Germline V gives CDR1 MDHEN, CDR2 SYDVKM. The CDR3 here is CATVRTSGTDTQYF. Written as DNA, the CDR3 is TGTGCCACCGTCCGGACTAGCGGCACAGATACGCAGTATTTT. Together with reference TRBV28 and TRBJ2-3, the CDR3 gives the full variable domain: DVKVTQSSRYLVKRTGEKVFLECVQDMDHENMFWYRQDPGLGLRLIYFSYDVKMKEKGDIPEGYSVSREKKERFSLILESASTNQTSMYLCATVRTSGTDTQYFGPGTRLTVL.

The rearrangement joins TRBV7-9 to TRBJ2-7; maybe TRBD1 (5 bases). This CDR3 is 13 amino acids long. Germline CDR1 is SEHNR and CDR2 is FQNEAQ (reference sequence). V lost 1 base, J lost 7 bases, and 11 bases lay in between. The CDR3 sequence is CASSLGDRSEQYF. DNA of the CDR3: TGTGCCAGCAGCTTAGGCGACAGATCGGAGCAGTACTTC.

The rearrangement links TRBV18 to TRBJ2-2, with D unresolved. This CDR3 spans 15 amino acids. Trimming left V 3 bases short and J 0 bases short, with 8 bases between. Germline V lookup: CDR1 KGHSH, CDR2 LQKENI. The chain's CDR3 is CASSPGTANTGELFF. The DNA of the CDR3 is TGTGCCAGCTCACCTGGTACAGCGAACACCGGGGAGCTGTTTTTT. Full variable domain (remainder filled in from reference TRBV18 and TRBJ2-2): NAGVMQNPRHLVRRRGQEARLRCSPMKGHSHVYWYRQLPEEGLKFMVYLQKENIIDESGMPKERFSAEFPKEGPSILRIQQVVRGDSAAYFCASSPGTANTGELFFGEGSRLTVL.

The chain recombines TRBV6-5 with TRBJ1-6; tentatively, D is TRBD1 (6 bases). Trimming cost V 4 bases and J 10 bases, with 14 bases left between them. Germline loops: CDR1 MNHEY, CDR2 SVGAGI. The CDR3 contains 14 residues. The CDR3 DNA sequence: TGTGCCAGCAGTTCGAACAGGGTCGGGTCACCCCTCCACTTT. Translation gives CASSSNRVGSPLHF.

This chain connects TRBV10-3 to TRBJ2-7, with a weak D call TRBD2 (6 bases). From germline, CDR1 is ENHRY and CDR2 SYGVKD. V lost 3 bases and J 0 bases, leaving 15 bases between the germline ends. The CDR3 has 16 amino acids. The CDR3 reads CAISDLGTLSSYEQYF. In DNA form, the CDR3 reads TGTGCCATCAGTGATCTTGGGACTCTTAGCTCCTACGAGCAGTACTTC.

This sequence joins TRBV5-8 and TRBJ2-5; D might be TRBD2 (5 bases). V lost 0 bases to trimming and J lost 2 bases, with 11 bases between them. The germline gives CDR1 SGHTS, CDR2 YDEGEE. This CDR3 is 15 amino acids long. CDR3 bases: TGTGCCAGCAGCTTGGCAATCGGGATTCAAGAGACCCAGTACTTC. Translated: CASSLAIGIQETQYF.

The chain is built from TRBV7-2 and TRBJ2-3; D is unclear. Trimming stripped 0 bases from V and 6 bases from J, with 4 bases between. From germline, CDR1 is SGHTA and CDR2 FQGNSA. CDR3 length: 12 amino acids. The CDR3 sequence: CASSLAADTQYF. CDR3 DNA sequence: TGTGCCAGCAGCTTAGCCGCGGATACGCAGTATTTT.

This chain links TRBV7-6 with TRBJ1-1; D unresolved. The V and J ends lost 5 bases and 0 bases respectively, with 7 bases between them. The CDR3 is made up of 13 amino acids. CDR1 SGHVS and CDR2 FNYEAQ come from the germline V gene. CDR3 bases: TGTGCCAGCAGCCAACGGTTGAACACTGAAGCTTTCTTT. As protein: CASSQRLNTEAFF.

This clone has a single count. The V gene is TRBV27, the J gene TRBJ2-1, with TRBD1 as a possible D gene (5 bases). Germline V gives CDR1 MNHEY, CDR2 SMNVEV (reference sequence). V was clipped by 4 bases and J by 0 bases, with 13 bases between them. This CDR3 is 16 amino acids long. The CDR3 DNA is TGTGCCAGCAGTTCCCAGGACATAAGCTCCTACAATGAGCAGTTCTTC. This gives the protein CASSSQDISSYNEQFF.

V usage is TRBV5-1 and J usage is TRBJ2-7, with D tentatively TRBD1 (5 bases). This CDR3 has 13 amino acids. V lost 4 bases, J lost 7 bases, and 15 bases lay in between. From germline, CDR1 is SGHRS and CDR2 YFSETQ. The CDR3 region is CASSGAGPGEQYF. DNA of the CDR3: TGCGCCAGCAGCGGTGCAGGGCCTGGGGAGCAGTACTTC.

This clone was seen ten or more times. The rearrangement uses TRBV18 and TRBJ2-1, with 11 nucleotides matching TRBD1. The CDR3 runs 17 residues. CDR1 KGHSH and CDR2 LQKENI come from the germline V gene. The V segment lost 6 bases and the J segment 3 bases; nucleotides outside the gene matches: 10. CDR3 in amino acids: CASSRPWTGGNYNEQFF. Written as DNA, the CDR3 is TGTGCCAGCTCCCGACCCTGGACAGGGGGCAACTACAATGAGCAGTTCTTC.

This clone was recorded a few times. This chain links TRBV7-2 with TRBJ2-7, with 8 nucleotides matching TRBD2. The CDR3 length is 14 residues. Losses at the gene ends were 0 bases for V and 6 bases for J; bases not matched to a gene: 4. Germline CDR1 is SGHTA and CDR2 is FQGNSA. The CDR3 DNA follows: TGTGCCAGCAGCTTAGCTCGGACTAGCAGCGAGCAGTACTTC. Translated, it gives CASSLARTSSEQYF.

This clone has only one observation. Here the CDR3 reads CASSLERNGPGELFF. CDR3 DNA: TGCGCCAGCAGCTTGGAGCGGAACGGGCCCGGGGAGCTGTTTTTT. The chain carries TRBV5-1 and TRBJ2-2, with D possibly matching TRBD2 (5 bases). The germline CDR1 and CDR2 sequences are SGHRS and YFSETQ. V was pared by 0 bases and J by 6 bases, with 12 bases between. The CDR3 is 15 residues long. Based on the CDR3 plus reference TRBV5-1 and TRBJ2-2, the full variable domain is KAGVTQTPRYLIKTRGQQVTLSCSPISGHRSVSWYQQTPGQGLQFLFEYFSETQRNKGNFPGRFSGRQFSNSRSEMNVSTLELGDSALYLCASSLERNGPGELFFGEGSRLTVL.

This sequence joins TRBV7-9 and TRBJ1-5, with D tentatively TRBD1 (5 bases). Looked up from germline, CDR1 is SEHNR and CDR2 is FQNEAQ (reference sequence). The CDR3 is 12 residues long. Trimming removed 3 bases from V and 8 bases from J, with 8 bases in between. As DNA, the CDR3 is TGTGCCAGCAGCTTCCTAGGGGAGCCCCAGCATTTT. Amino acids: CASSFLGEPQHF.

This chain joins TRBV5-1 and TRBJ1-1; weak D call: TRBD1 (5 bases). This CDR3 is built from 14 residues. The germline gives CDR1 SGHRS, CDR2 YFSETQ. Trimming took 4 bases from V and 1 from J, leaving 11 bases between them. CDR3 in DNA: TGCGCCAGCAGCACGGGGGACGGGAACACTGAAGCTTTCTTT. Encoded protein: CASSTGDGNTEAFF.

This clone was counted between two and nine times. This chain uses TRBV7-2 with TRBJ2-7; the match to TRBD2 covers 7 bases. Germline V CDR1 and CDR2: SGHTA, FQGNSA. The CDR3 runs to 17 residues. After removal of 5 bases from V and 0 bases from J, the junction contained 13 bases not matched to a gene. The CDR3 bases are TGTGCCAGCAGCCCGCCTGTTGTTAGCGGGCTCTCCTACGAGCAGTACTTC. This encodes CASSPPVVSGLSYEQYF.

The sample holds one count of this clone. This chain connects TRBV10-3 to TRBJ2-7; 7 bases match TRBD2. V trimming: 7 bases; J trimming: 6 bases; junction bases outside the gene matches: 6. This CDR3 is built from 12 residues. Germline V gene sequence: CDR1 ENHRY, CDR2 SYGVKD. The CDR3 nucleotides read TGTGCCATCACCTCGGGGGAGGGCGAGCAGTACTTC. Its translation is CAITSGEGEQYF.

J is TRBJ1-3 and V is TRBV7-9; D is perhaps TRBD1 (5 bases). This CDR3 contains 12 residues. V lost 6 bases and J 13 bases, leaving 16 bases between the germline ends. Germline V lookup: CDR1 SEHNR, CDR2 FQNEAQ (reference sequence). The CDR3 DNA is TGTGCCAGCAGTGGACGACAGAGTGTAATATATTTT. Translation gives CASSGRQSVIYF.

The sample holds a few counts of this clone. CDR3: CASSLLRISYEQYF. The CDR3 nucleotides read TGTGCCAGCAGCTTATTGCGGATCAGCTACGAGCAGTACTTC. This chain links TRBV7-2 with TRBJ2-7, with no clear D. The V gene's germline CDR1 is SGHTA and CDR2 FQGNSA. The V gene lost 2 bases and the J gene lost 3 bases, with 11 bases spanning the gap. This CDR3 spans 14 amino acids.

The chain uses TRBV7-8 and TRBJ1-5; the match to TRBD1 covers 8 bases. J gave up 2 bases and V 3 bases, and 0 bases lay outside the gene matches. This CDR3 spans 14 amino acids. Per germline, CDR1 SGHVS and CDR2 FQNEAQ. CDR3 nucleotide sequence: TGTGCCAGCAGCTTGACAGGGGGCAATCAGCCCCAGCATTTT. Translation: CASSLTGGNQPQHF.

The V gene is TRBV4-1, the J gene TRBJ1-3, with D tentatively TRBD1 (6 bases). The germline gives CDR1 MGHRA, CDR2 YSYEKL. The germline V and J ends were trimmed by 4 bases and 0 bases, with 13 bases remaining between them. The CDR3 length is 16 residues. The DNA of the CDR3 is TGCGCCAGCAGCCCTTCGGGAGGGGGCTCTGGAAACACCATATATTTT. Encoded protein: CASSPSGGGSGNTIYF.

The DNA of the CDR3 is TGTGCCAGCAGCTTAGACAGGGGTCGGGCCGGGGAGCTGTTTTTT. Translated: CASSLDRGRAGELFF. The rearrangement links TRBV11-2 to TRBJ2-2; D may be TRBD1 (6 bases). The V gene lost 0 bases and the J gene lost 6 bases, with 11 bases spanning the gap. The CDR3 sequence is 15 residues long. Germline values: CDR1 SGHAT, CDR2 FQNNGV.

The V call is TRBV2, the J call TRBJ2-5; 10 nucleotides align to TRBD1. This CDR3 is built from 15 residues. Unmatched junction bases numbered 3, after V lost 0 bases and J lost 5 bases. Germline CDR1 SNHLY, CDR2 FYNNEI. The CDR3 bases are TGTGCCAGCAGTGAAGCAAGGGGACAGGGGGAGACCCAGTACTTC. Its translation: CASSEARGQGETQYF.